The 32 T cell receptor beta chains presented below share a single source sample, sequenced in a study of cytomegalovirus exposure and HLA in healthy donors. PCR primers comprised 60 Vbeta and 13 Jbeta primers. TCRdb's copy holds only in-frame clones and misses some; the assay was immunoSEQ multiplex PCR. The table has 150,000 to 200,000 clones, roughly four fifths seen once. The sample taken for sequencing was PBMCs. The source is a woman aged 40-49 years in good health and CMV-seronegative.

This clone was recorded a few times. V gene TRBV5-6 combines with J gene TRBJ2-7, with a tentative D call TRBD1 (6 bases). This CDR3 is built from 15 residues. Between the trimmed V and J ends, which lost 3 bases and 6 bases, there was a span of 19 bases. From germline, CDR1 is SGHDT and CDR2 YYEEEE. The CDR3 protein is CASSWGRSPGVEQYF. The CDR3 DNA follows: TGTGCCAGCAGCTGGGGGCGTTCTCCTGGGGTCGAGCAGTACTTC.

This chain joins TRBV5-1 and TRBJ2-3; weak D call: TRBD2 (5 bases). The CDR3 totals 13 residues. Germline CDR1 reads SGHRS; CDR2 reads YFSETQ. V was cut by 1 base and J by 4 bases, with 7 bases left in between. In nucleotides, the CDR3 is TGCGCCAGCAGCTTGCCAGCGGCAGATACGCAGTATTTT. Translated: CASSLPAADTQYF. Using reference TRBV5-1 and TRBJ2-3 for the parts outside the CDR3, the full variable domain is KAGVTQTPRYLIKTRGQQVTLSCSPISGHRSVSWYQQTPGQGLQFLFEYFSETQRNKGNFPGRFSGRQFSNSRSEMNVSTLELGDSALYLCASSLPAADTQYFGPGTRLTVL.

The V call is TRBV2, the J call TRBJ2-1; 8 bases fit TRBD2. The CDR3 runs 15 residues. Per the germline V gene, CDR1 is SNHLY and CDR2 is FYNNEI. Germline trimming cut 2 bases from V and 0 bases from J; bases unmatched to any gene: 0. CDR3 in amino acids: CASSESGGSYNEQFF. Here the CDR3 DNA reads TGTGCCAGCAGTGAAAGCGGGGGCTCCTACAATGAGCAGTTCTTC.

CDR3 in DNA: TGTGCCAGCAGCTTGGCCGGCACCGGGGAGCTGTTTTTT. Translating it yields CASSLAGTGELFF. The chain is built from TRBV5-5 and TRBJ2-2; D remains unclear. The CDR3 contains 13 residues. Germline CDR1 is SGHKS and CDR2 is YYEKEE (reference sequence). Trimming removed 0 bases at V and 4 bases at J, with 4 bases between.

This chain links TRBV27 with TRBJ2-1, with TRBD2 as a possible D gene (7 bases). The CDR3 is 15 residues long. CDR1 is MNHEY and CDR2 is SMNVEV in the germline V gene (reference sequence). The germline V and J ends were trimmed by 10 bases and 1 base, with 17 bases remaining between them. In DNA form, the CDR3 reads TGTGCCACTTCGACGGGGGGCTTTTCCTACAATGAGCAGTTCTTC. It codes for CATSTGGFSYNEQFF.

The chain recombines TRBV5-4 with TRBJ2-1; 9 nucleotides match TRBD2. Germline CDR1 and CDR2: SGHNT and YYREEE (reference sequence). V dropped 3 bases and J dropped 7; count of bases not matched to a gene: 8. The CDR3 extends over 15 amino acids. The CDR3 loop is CASSSGASGNNEQFF. Here the CDR3 DNA reads TGTGCCAGCAGCTCAGGGGCTAGCGGGAATAATGAGCAGTTCTTC.

This chain joins TRBV4-1 and TRBJ2-7, with D perhaps matching TRBD1 (5 bases). V was trimmed by 4 bases and J by 5 bases, leaving 15 bases between them. This CDR3 region has 14 residues. The V gene's germline CDR1 is MGHRA and CDR2 YSYEKL. The CDR3 nucleotides read TGCGCCAGCAGCCGGTCGGACACCTTGAACGAGCAGTACTTC. Translation: CASSRSDTLNEQYF.

The chain joins TRBV6-4 to TRBJ2-3, with 10 bases fitting TRBD2. Germline CDR1 and CDR2: MRHNA and SNTAGT. CDR3 size: 15 residues. J was trimmed by 8 bases and V by 7 bases; bases with no gene match: 12. The CDR3 protein is CASTPTSGPPGTQYF. CDR3 DNA: TGTGCCAGCACACCGACTAGCGGGCCTCCCGGTACGCAGTATTTT.

This clone showed up just a few times. The V call is TRBV7-3, the J call TRBJ2-3; D is perhaps TRBD1 (6 bases). There are 14 residues in the CDR3. Germline V gives CDR1 SGHTA, CDR2 FQGTGA. V lost 5 bases, J lost 2 bases, and 11 bases lay in between. The CDR3 here is CASSQQGSTDTQYF. Written as DNA, the CDR3 is TGTGCCAGCAGCCAACAGGGTTCCACAGATACGCAGTATTTT. The full variable domain, rest sourced from reference TRBV7-3 and TRBJ2-3, is GAGVSQTPSNKVTEKGKYVELRCDPISGHTALYWYRQSLGQGPEFLIYFQGTGAADDSGLPNDRFFAVRPEGSVSTLKIQRTERGDSAVYLCASSQQGSTDTQYFGPGTRLTVL.

V and J are TRBV2 and TRBJ1-5; 9 nucleotides agree with TRBD1. This CDR3 region has 16 residues. Germline loops: CDR1 SNHLY, CDR2 FYNNEI. V lost 0 bases and J lost 3; bases outside the gene matches: 3. DNA for the CDR3: TGTGCCAGCAGTGAAGCCCGGACAGGGGACAATCAGCCCCAGCATTTT. Translated, it gives CASSEARTGDNQPQHF.

The chain links TRBV6-1 to TRBJ2-7; 11 nucleotides align to TRBD1. Germline V gives CDR1 MNHNS, CDR2 SASEGT. This CDR3 has 13 amino acids. V shed 4 bases and J 9 bases; nucleotides not matched to a gene: 5. The CDR3 DNA reads TGTGCCAGCAGTGGGACAGGGGGCGATGTGCAGTACTTC. It yields the protein CASSGTGGDVQYF.

CDR3 coding DNA: TGTGCCAGCAGGCGGGGCGGGATGGAGGAGACCCAGTACTTC. As protein: CASRRGGMEETQYF. This sequence joins TRBV7-9 and TRBJ2-5, with TRBD2 as a possible D gene (6 bases). Trimming took 6 bases from V and 5 from J, leaving 16 bases between them. Germline assignment: CDR1 SEHNR and CDR2 FQNEAQ (reference sequence). The CDR3 extends over 14 amino acids.

This rearrangement joins TRBV2 to TRBJ1-1; 7 bases align to TRBD1. Trimming at V came to 6 bases and at J to 7 bases, leaving 8 bases not matched to a gene. CDR1 SNHLY and CDR2 FYNNEI come from the germline V gene. The CDR3 has 13 residues. The CDR3 DNA reads as TGTGCCAGCAGCCTAGAGGGGGCGGGTGAAGCTTTCTTT. It codes for CASSLEGAGEAFF. Full variable domain (outside the CDR3, taken from reference TRBV2 and TRBJ1-1): EPEVTQTPSHQVTQMGQEVILRCVPISNHLYFYWYRQILGQKVEFLVSFYNNEISEKSEIFDDQFSVERPDGSNFTLKIRSTKLEDSAMYFCASSLEGAGEAFFGQGTRLTVV.

This clone was detected once. The gene calls are TRBV9 and TRBJ2-1; D might be TRBD2 (6 bases). The V end was cut by 7 bases, the J end by 4 bases, with 15 bases between. The CDR3 spans 14 residues. The germline V gene encodes CDR1 SGDLS and CDR2 YYNGEE. DNA for the CDR3: TGTGCCAGCGGGACTCCTATTTCTTACAATGAGCAGTTCTTC. The encoded protein is CASGTPISYNEQFF.

This chain uses TRBV28 with TRBJ2-5; tentative D call: TRBD2 (6 bases). This CDR3 contains 16 residues. V shed 6 bases and J shed 5 bases, with 22 bases lying between them. The germline CDR1 and CDR2 sequences are MDHEN and SYDVKM. The DNA for the CDR3 is TGTGCCAGCAGCCCACCGGGACTCTTACCGGGGGAGACCCAGTACTTC. This encodes CASSPPGLLPGETQYF.

The chain recombines TRBV19 with TRBJ2-1, with 8 bases lining up with TRBD2. Germline V gene data show CDR1 as LNHDA and CDR2 as SQIVND (reference sequence). The CDR3 is 15 residues long. V lost 3 bases to trimming and J lost 2 bases; unmatched junction nucleotides: 3. CDR3 loop: CASSISGNTYNEQFF. The DNA for the CDR3 is TGTGCCAGTAGTATTAGCGGGAACACCTACAATGAGCAGTTCTTC.

J is TRBJ1-2 and V is TRBV25-1, with 11 positions matching TRBD1. Per germline, CDR1 MGHDK and CDR2 SYGVNS. V was clipped by 4 bases and J by 7 bases; unmatched bases: 5. This CDR3 has 14 amino acids. The CDR3, as DNA: TGTGCCAGCAGTGCCTCCGGGACAGGGGGTGGCTACACCTTC. Amino acid sequence: CASSASGTGGGYTF.

The gene calls are TRBV29-1 and TRBJ2-7, with 8 bases lining up with TRBD1. The CDR3 sequence is 13 residues long. Germline CDR1 reads SQVTM; CDR2 reads ANQGSEA. The trim removed 6 bases at V and 3 bases at J, leaving 7 bases unmatched. The DNA of the CDR3 is TGCAGCGTATCTACCGGGACAGGCTACGAGCAGTACTTC. Its protein is CSVSTGTGYEQYF.

The chain recombines TRBV5-1 with TRBJ1-2, with D uncertain. V dropped 0 bases and J dropped 5 bases, with 17 bases sitting between them. This CDR3 has 16 amino acids. The germline gives CDR1 SGHRS, CDR2 YFSETQ. The CDR3 loop is CASSLALQAVSYGYTF. The CDR3, as DNA: TGCGCCAGCAGCTTGGCCTTGCAGGCCGTGTCATATGGCTACACCTTC.

This chain links TRBV7-3 with TRBJ2-7; D gene uncertain. Germline lookup yields CDR1 SGHTA and CDR2 FQGTGA. V lost 2 bases and J 3 bases, leaving 17 bases between the germline ends. The CDR3 covers 16 residues. CDR3 in DNA: TGTGCCAGCAGCTTACGATCAGATGTACCGTACTACGAGCAGTACTTC. Its protein is CASSLRSDVPYYEQYF.

The chain has TRBV6-5 and TRBJ2-7; a possible D gene is TRBD2 (5 bases). The V and J ends lost 2 bases and 2 bases respectively, with 13 bases between them. The CDR3 is made up of 15 amino acids. In germline, CDR1 is MNHEY, CDR2 SVGAGI. The CDR3 here is CASSYTLPGTYEQYF. CDR3 coding DNA: TGTGCCAGCAGTTACACTCTGCCCGGGACCTACGAGCAGTACTTC.

The rearrangement uses TRBV6-1 and TRBJ2-7; 7 bases match TRBD1. The V gene's germline CDR1 is MNHNS and CDR2 SASEGT. V lost 3 bases to trimming and J lost 5 bases; unmatched junction nucleotides: 13. The CDR3 totals 16 residues. In nucleotides, the CDR3 is TGTGCCAGCAGTGAGATGTTTGGGACAGAAACTCACGAGCAGTACTTC. It encodes CASSEMFGTETHEQYF.

The chain recombines TRBV28 with TRBJ2-7; TRBD2 matches 9 bases. J lost 5 bases, V lost 4 bases, and 12 bases had no gene match. The CDR3 consists of 16 residues. Germline V lookup: CDR1 MDHEN, CDR2 SYDVKM. The CDR3 region has the DNA TGTGCCAGCAGTTCCCCCGGTAGCGGGAGAAGGAACGAGCAGTACTTC. This gives the protein CASSSPGSGRRNEQYF.

The rearrangement uses TRBV9 and TRBJ2-7, with 12 bases matching TRBD2. Germline assignment: CDR1 SGDLS and CDR2 YYNGEE. The V gene end was trimmed by 2 bases and the J gene end by 3 bases; junction bases not matched to a gene: 6. CDR3 length: 16 amino acids. CDR3 DNA: TGTGCCAGCAGCGTCGAACTAGCGGGAGGTCTCTACGAGCAGTACTTC. It is translated as CASSVELAGGLYEQYF. Full variable domain (missing parts from reference TRBV9 and TRBJ2-7): DSGVTQTPKHLITATGQRVTLRCSPRSGDLSVYWYQQSLDQGLQFLIQYYNGEERAKGNILERFSAQQFPDLHSELNLSSLELGDSALYFCASSVELAGGLYEQYFGPGTRLTVT.

Concerning this clone: At one boundary the junction diverges from the germline segment, which might be a read error. The chain links TRBV6-6 to TRBJ1-1; D might be TRBD1 (6 bases). This CDR3 has 16 residues. The germline V gene encodes CDR1 MNHNY and CDR2 SVGAGI (reference sequence). CDR3 nucleotide sequence: TGTGCCAGCCGTTACGAGGGGGGGCCGGGGTGGACTGAAGCTTTCTTT. It specifies CASRYEGGPGWTEAFF.

The J gene is TRBJ1-2, the V gene TRBV7-9; the match to TRBD1 covers 8 bases. The CDR3 length is 16 residues. Trimming at V came to 5 bases and at J to 2 bases, leaving 10 bases not matched to a gene. Germline loops: CDR1 SEHNR, CDR2 FQNEAQ (reference sequence). The DNA for the CDR3 is TGTGCCAGCAGCAGGGGGACAGGCTCTTCCAACTATGGCTACACCTTC. Protein sequence: CASSRGTGSSNYGYTF.

The chain uses TRBV21-1 and TRBJ1-5; TRBD1 reflects the table's D call only, with no check against the DNA. TRBV21-1 is marked as a pseudogene. This CDR3 region has 16 residues. The CDR3 sequence is CASISGTGPLGQPQHF. The CDR3, as DNA: TGTGCCAGCATCTCCGGGACAGGGCCCCTTGGTCAGCCCCAGCATTTT.

This rearrangement joins TRBV6-5 to TRBJ1-1; D is unresolved. CDR1 is MNHEY, CDR2 SVGAGI, per germline. Trimming shortened V by 7 bases and J by 5 bases, and 8 bases separated the two germline ends. CDR3 size: 11 residues. CDR3 DNA sequence: TGTGCCAGCATTGGAGGGACTGAAGCTTTCTTT. Encoded protein: CASIGGTEAFF.

This chain connects TRBV30 to TRBJ2-3; 7 bases are a match to TRBD2. The trim removed 2 bases at V and 8 bases at J, leaving 7 bases unmatched. From germline, CDR1 is GTSNPN and CDR2 SVGIG (reference sequence). This CDR3 is 13 amino acids long. The CDR3 reads CAWSSTLAGTQYF. The CDR3 nucleotides are TGTGCCTGGAGTTCGACCTTAGCGGGTACGCAGTATTTT.

This chain joins TRBV2 and TRBJ2-2, with a possible D match to TRBD1 (6 bases). V gave up 7 bases and J gave up 1 base, with 10 bases separating them. CDR3 length: 14 amino acids. Germline values: CDR1 SNHLY, CDR2 FYNNEI. The CDR3 bases are TGTGCCAGCACAGAGGGGGAGAACACCGGGGAGCTGTTTTTT. Protein: CASTEGENTGELFF.

This chain uses TRBV7-3 with TRBJ2-1; D perhaps matches TRBD1 (6 bases). Germline assignment: CDR1 SGHTA and CDR2 FQGTGA. V was cut by 5 bases and J by 7 bases, with 9 bases left in between. The CDR3 totals 12 residues. CDR3 DNA sequence: TGTGCCAGCAGCATGCAGGGGAATGAGCAGTTCTTC. Amino acids: CASSMQGNEQFF.

V is TRBV7-9 and J is TRBJ1-5, with TRBD1 as a possible D gene (6 bases). This CDR3 is 14 amino acids long. Germline V gene data show CDR1 as SEHNR and CDR2 as FQNEAQ (reference sequence). With 3 bases removed from V and 8 bases from J, the gap between germline ends came to 14 bases. CDR3 amino acids: CASSLGAYGEPQHF. The CDR3 nucleotides are TGTGCCAGCAGCTTGGGGGCCTATGGAGAGCCCCAGCATTTT.